These 18 T cell receptor beta chains originate from one sample sequenced in a study of T-cell memory formation after mild COVID-19 (dated by TCRdb to the early 2020s). Libraries were constructed by 5' RACE. TCRdb names Illumina NovaSeq 6000 as the instrument used. TCRdb itself trimmed the public reads at Q25 with fastp, ran MiXCR and retained productive beta chains. Here each entry gathers all rows of one CDR3 protein and keeps the most common genes and DNA. The sample table lists 170,000 or so distinct CDR3 sequences, about a fifth of them with a count of one. The ten most abundant clones make up about 23% of the sample. The sample taken for sequencing was PBMCs or a T cell subset sorted from them (not recorded which). These receptors all come from an adult woman who had mild COVID-19 (a few samples of this study predate the infection). The sample titles of this study are shuffled in the database, so cell type and time point are left out; the donor was told from shared clones.

The table lists this clonotype with a count of one. This chain links TRBV15 with TRBJ2-5; 10 nucleotides agree with TRBD2. This CDR3 region has 15 residues. V lost 5 bases, J lost 2 bases, and 5 bases stayed unmatched. CDR1 and CDR2 from the germline V gene are LNHNV and YYDKDF (reference sequence). The CDR3 loop reads CATSQRTSGQETQYF. The CDR3 DNA is TGTGCCACCAGCCAGAGGACTAGCGGACAAGAGACCCAGTACTTC.

The V call is TRBV7-7, the J call TRBJ1-1; D ambiguous. This CDR3 is 11 amino acids long. V lost 11 bases and J 3 bases, leaving 10 bases between the germline ends. Germline CDR1 reads SSHAT; CDR2 reads FNYEAQ (reference sequence). The CDR3 DNA is TGTGCCGCAACGGCGGACACTGAAGCTTTCTTT. Translating gives CAATADTEAFF. The full variable domain, with the rest looked up from reference TRBV7-7 and TRBJ1-1, is GAGVSQSPRYKVTKRGQDVTLRCDPISSHATLYWYQQALGQGPEFLTYFNYEAQPDKSGLPSDRFSAERPEGSISTLTIQRTEQRDSAMYRCAATADTEAFFGQGTRLTVV.

The chain combines TRBV12-3 or TRBV12-4 with TRBJ2-3; D is undetermined. This CDR3 has 15 residues. V was shortened by 7 bases and J by 6 bases, with 20 bases between the two germline ends. CDR3 residues: CASNSLGPWWDTQYF. CDR3 nucleotide sequence: TGTGCCAGCAACTCCCTGGGCCCATGGTGGGATACGCAGTATTTT.

V usage is TRBV4-1 and J usage is TRBJ2-1; perhaps TRBD1 as D (5 bases). V was clipped by 0 bases and J by 9 bases, with 15 bases between them. Germline V gene lookup returns CDR1 MGHRA and CDR2 YSYEKL. The CDR3 extends over 15 amino acids. The chain's CDR3 is CASSQDGSGWGEQFF. The CDR3 DNA follows: TGCGCCAGCAGCCAAGATGGGTCAGGGTGGGGTGAGCAGTTCTTC.

The chain recombines TRBV13 with TRBJ1-2; 12 nucleotides agree with TRBD1. V gave up 0 bases and J gave up 0 bases; unmatched junction bases: 5. Per the germline V gene, CDR1 is PRHDT and CDR2 is FYEKMQ (reference sequence). The CDR3 is 18 residues long. The CDR3 nucleotides are TGTGCCAGCAGCTTAGGCCGGGACAGGGGGCGCGCTAACTATGGCTACACCTTC. Its protein is CASSLGRDRGRANYGYTF.

This clonotype has more than one count but fewer than ten. The J gene is TRBJ1-2, the V gene TRBV2; possible D gene TRBD1, 6 bases. CDR3 size: 15 residues. Trimming cost V 2 bases and J 4 bases, with 14 bases left between them. The germline gives CDR1 SNHLY, CDR2 FYNNEI. DNA of the CDR3: TGTGCCAGCAGTGAATGGGACACCAGTCCCTATGGCTACACCTTC. Its translation is CASSEWDTSPYGYTF.

CDR3 region: CASSQDHGARGGYTF. CDR3 DNA sequence: TGTGCCAGCAGCCAAGATCACGGGGCCCGAGGGGGCTACACCTTC. This rearrangement joins TRBV14 to TRBJ1-2, with D possibly being TRBD1 (5 bases). Trimming cost V 0 bases and J 8 bases, with 16 bases left between them. Germline assignment: CDR1 SGHDN and CDR2 FVKESK. The CDR3 has 15 residues.

This chain joins TRBV5-6 and TRBJ2-1; 9 bases line up with TRBD2. Trimming removed 2 bases from V and 6 bases from J; junction bases left unmatched: 12. CDR1 SGHDT and CDR2 YYEEEE come from the germline V gene. This CDR3 contains 17 residues. The CDR3 sequence is CASSFSGGRADPNEQFF. The CDR3 DNA reads as TGTGCCAGCAGCTTCTCGGGCGGGAGGGCCGACCCCAATGAGCAGTTCTTC.

The V call is TRBV5-5, the J call TRBJ2-3; perhaps D is TRBD1 or TRBD2 (6 bases each). The CDR3 has 14 amino acids. The ends were cut back, 4 bases at V and 3 bases at J, with 12 bases in the middle. CDR1 is SGHKS and CDR2 is YYEKEE in the germline V gene (reference sequence). As DNA, the CDR3 is TGTGCCAGCAGCGAAGGGGGGACGACAGATACGCAGTATTTT. Amino acid sequence: CASSEGGTTDTQYF.

This clonotype was detected a few times. The J gene is TRBJ2-3, the V gene TRBV6-5; a possible D gene is TRBD1 (6 bases). V was pared by 10 bases and J by 2 bases, with 13 bases between. The CDR3 is 13 residues long. CDR1 and CDR2 (germline): MNHEY, SVGAGI. The CDR3 reads CATSRTVTDTQYF. The CDR3 DNA reads as TGTGCCACCTCACGGACAGTCACAGATACGCAGTATTTT.

The V and J genes are TRBV6-2 or TRBV6-3 and TRBJ1-5; D remains ambiguous. CDR3 length: 13 amino acids. Between the trimmed V and J ends, which lost 6 bases and 0 bases, there was a span of 6 bases. The V gene's germline CDR1 is MNHEY and CDR2 SVGEGT. CDR3 DNA sequence: TGTGCCAGCAGCGATAATAGCAATCAGCCCCAGCATTTT. Amino acids: CASSDNSNQPQHF.

This clonotype was counted between two and nine times. The chain joins TRBV5-1 to TRBJ2-7; 7 nucleotides align to TRBD1. The V segment lost 5 bases and the J segment 0 bases; nucleotides outside the gene matches: 5. This CDR3 is 14 amino acids long. Germline V lookup: CDR1 SGHRS, CDR2 YFSETQ. The CDR3 nucleotides are TGCGCCAGCAGTGACGGACAGGACTCCTACGAGCAGTACTTC. It translates to CASSDGQDSYEQYF.

The rearrangement joins TRBV9 to TRBJ2-1; no definite D call. CDR1 is SGDLS, CDR2 YYNGEE, per germline. The ends were cut back, 7 bases at V and 7 bases at J, with 9 bases in the middle. This CDR3 has 11 amino acids. The CDR3, as DNA: TGTGCCAGCGGTCTTCAAAATGAGCAGTTCTTC. Amino acid sequence: CASGLQNEQFF.

The J gene is TRBJ2-3, the V gene TRBV7-9; a weak D match, TRBD2 (6 bases). The CDR3 is made up of 16 amino acids. Germline CDR1 reads SEHNR; CDR2 reads FQNEAQ (reference sequence). V lost 5 bases to trimming and J lost 2 bases, with 17 bases between them. The CDR3 here is CASSDRDSPITDTQYF. The CDR3 DNA reads as TGTGCCAGCAGCGATCGGGACTCCCCTATCACAGATACGCAGTATTTT.

The rearrangement links TRBV4-3 to TRBJ1-2, with 8 bases fitting TRBD1. Trimming removed 1 base from V and 0 bases from J; junction bases left unmatched: 7. Per the germline V gene, CDR1 is LGHNA and CDR2 is YSLEER. The CDR3 consists of 17 residues. The CDR3 is CASSQAGQDFANYGYTF. CDR3 sequence (DNA): TGCGCCAGCAGCCAAGCGGGACAGGATTTCGCTAACTATGGCTACACCTTC.

This clonotype appeared a few times. This chain joins TRBV5-5 and TRBJ2-7; the match to TRBD1 covers 9 bases. The CDR3 sequence is 14 residues long. CDR1 and CDR2 (germline): SGHKS, YYEKEE (reference sequence). The V gene end was trimmed by 3 bases and the J gene end by 5 bases; junction bases not matched to a gene: 6. This CDR3 is CASSSFRDRDEQYF. For the CDR3, the DNA is TGTGCCAGCAGCTCTTTCCGGGACAGGGACGAGCAGTACTTC.

This chain connects TRBV2 to TRBJ2-7; 7 nucleotides align to TRBD2. The germline V gene encodes CDR1 SNHLY and CDR2 FYNNEI. The V segment lost 6 bases and the J segment 1 base; nucleotides outside the gene matches: 9. CDR3 size: 15 residues. The chain's CDR3 is CASRVLALVSYEQYF. The CDR3 coding sequence is TGTGCCAGCAGGGTACTAGCGCTGGTGTCCTACGAGCAGTACTTC.

The sample holds a few counts of this clonotype. V is TRBV10-3 and J is TRBJ2-1; TRBD2 matches at 10 bases. Germline V gene lookup returns CDR1 ENHRY and CDR2 SYGVKD. V lost 2 bases, J lost 0 bases, and 16 bases stayed unmatched. The CDR3 is made up of 21 amino acids. Here the CDR3 DNA reads TGTGCCATCAGTGAGAGTGGGTGGGCTAGCGGGAGCCCAAGCTCCTACAATGAGCAGTTCTTC. It yields the protein CAISESGWASGSPSSYNEQFF.